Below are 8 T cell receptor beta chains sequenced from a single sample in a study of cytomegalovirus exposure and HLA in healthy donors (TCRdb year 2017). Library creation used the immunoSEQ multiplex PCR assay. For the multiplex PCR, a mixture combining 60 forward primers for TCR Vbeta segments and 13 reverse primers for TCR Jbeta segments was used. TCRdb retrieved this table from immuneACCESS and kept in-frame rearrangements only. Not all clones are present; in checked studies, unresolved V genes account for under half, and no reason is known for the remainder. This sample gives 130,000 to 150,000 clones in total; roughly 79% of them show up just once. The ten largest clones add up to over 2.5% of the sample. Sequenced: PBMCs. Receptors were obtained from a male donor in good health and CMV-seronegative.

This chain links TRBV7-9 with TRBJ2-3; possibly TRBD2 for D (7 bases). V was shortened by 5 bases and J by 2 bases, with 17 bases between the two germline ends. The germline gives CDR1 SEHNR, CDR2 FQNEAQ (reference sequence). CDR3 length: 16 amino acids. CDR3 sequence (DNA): TGTGCCAGCAGCCCTGAAGGGGCGGGGGCCACAGATACGCAGTATTTT. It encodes CASSPEGAGATDTQYF. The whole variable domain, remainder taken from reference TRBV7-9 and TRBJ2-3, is DTGVSQNPRHKITKRGQNVTFRCDPISEHNRLYWYRQTLGQGPEFLTYFQNEAQLEKSRLLSDRFSAERPKGSFSTLEIQRTEQGDSAMYLCASSPEGAGATDTQYFGPGTRLTVL.

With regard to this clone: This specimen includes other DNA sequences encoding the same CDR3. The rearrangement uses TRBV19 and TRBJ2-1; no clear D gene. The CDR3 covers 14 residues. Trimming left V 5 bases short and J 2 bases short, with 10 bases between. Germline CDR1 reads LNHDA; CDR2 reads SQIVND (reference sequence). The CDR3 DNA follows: TGTGCCAGTAGTCTAGGCGGCCCCTACAATGAGCAGTTCTTC. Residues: CASSLGGPYNEQFF.

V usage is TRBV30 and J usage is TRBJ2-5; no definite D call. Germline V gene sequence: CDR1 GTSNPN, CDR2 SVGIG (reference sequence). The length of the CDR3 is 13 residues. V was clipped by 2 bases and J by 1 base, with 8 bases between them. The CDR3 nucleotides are TGTGCCTGGAGTCTCGGCGGCCAAGAGACCCAGTACTTC. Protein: CAWSLGGQETQYF.

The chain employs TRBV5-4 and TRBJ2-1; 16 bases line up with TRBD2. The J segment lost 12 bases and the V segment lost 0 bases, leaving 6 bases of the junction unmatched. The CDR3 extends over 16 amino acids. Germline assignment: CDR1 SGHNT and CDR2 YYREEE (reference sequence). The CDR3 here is CASSLEGLAGGPGQFF. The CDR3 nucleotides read TGTGCCAGCAGCTTGGAGGGACTAGCGGGGGGGCCGGGGCAGTTCTTC.

CDR3: CASSSNLRHPSGNTIYF. The CDR3 DNA is TGTGCCAGCAGTTCAAACCTTCGACACCCCTCTGGAAACACCATATATTTT. The chain carries TRBV27 and TRBJ1-3; D remains unclear. CDR1 and CDR2 from the germline V gene are MNHEY and SMNVEV (reference sequence). The CDR3 sequence is 17 residues long. V was pared by 4 bases and J by 0 bases, with 16 bases between.

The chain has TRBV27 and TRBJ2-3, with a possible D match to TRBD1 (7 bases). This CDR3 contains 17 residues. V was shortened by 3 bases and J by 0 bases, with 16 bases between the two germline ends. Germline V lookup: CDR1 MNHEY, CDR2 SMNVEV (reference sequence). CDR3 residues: CASSLVLTGTSTDTQYF. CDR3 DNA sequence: TGTGCCAGCAGTTTGGTATTGACAGGGACTAGCACAGATACGCAGTATTTT.

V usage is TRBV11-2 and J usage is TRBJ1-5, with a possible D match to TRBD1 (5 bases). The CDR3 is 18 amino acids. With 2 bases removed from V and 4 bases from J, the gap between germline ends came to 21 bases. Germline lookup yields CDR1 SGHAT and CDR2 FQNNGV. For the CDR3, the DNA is TGTGCCAGCAGCTTAAGTTCCCCGCTCCAGGGATTAAATCAGCCCCAGCATTTT. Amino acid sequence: CASSLSSPLQGLNQPQHF.

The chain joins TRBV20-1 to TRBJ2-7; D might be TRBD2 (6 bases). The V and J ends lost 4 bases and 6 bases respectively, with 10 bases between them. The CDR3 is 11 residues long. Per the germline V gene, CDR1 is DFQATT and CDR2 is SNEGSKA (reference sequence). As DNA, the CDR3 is TGCAGTGCTAAATTGGGGGGCGAGCAGTACTTC. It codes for CSAKLGGEQYF.